One and the same sample provided the 27 T cell receptor beta chains below, sequenced in a study of blood T cells in healthy people across ages. It was with a sample-barcoded 5' primer and a J-beta primer mix that a second PCR of roughly 6 to 11 cycles was run. MiXCR, applied by TCRdb to the 5' RACE reads, yields one record per CDR3 protein. The sample has 1.4 million to 1.5 million distinct CDR3 sequences, 42% seen once. Input material: blood. The source of these receptors is a woman younger than 35 in good health.

The gene calls are TRBV21-1 and TRBJ2-3; TRBD2, the table's D call, was not compared with the DNA. TRBV21-1 corresponds to a pseudogene. The CDR3 extends over 17 amino acids. The CDR3 reads CASSLSGVAESTDTQYF. The CDR3 DNA reads as TGTGCCAGCAGCCTAAGTGGCGTAGCGGAGTCCACAGATACGCAGTATTTT.

As concerns this clonotype: One junction end does not reproduce the germline sequence, and a read error may be involved. The chain recombines TRBV6-1 with TRBJ2-1; 12 nucleotides match TRBD1. The length of the CDR3 is 15 residues. Looked up from germline, CDR1 is MNHNS and CDR2 is SASEGT. Here the CDR3 DNA reads TGTGCCAGCAGTGCCGGGACAGGGGGCTACAATAAGCAGTTCTTC. It translates to CASSAGTGGYNKQFF.

In its sample, this clonotype was seen once. A junction end diverges from the germline sequence, so it may reflect a read error. Written as DNA, the CDR3 is TGTGCCAGCAGTCCCGCGGGGGACAGGGGCTGCACCTTC. This encodes CASSPAGDRGCTF. This chain uses TRBV25-1 with TRBJ1-2, with TRBD1 matching over 10 bases. The CDR3 covers 13 residues. Germline V gene lookup returns CDR1 MGHDK and CDR2 SYGVNS.

This rearrangement joins TRBV5-1 to TRBJ1-4; 7 bases agree with TRBD1. Germline values: CDR1 SGHRS, CDR2 YFSETQ. This CDR3 comprises 15 residues. V gave up 4 bases and J gave up 3 bases; unmatched junction bases: 6. CDR3 coding DNA: TGCGCCAGCAGCCACTACAGGGGTCCTAATGAAAAACTGTTTTTT. Its protein is CASSHYRGPNEKLFF. The complete variable domain, with remaining parts taken from reference TRBV5-1 and TRBJ1-4, reads KAGVTQTPRYLIKTRGQQVTLSCSPISGHRSVSWYQQTPGQGLQFLFEYFSETQRNKGNFPGRFSGRQFSNSRSEMNVSTLELGDSALYLCASSHYRGPNEKLFFGSGTQLSVL.

This clonotype has ten or more counts. This chain uses TRBV5-1 with TRBJ1-2; D unresolved. Germline V gene sequence: CDR1 SGHRS, CDR2 YFSETQ. The CDR3 is made up of 14 amino acids. V was cut by 4 bases and J by 8 bases, with 18 bases left in between. CDR3 in amino acids: CASSPEMAARGYTF. For the CDR3, the DNA is TGCGCCAGCAGCCCCGAAATGGCAGCCAGAGGCTACACCTTC.

This clonotype was seen a handful of times. The CDR3 bases are TGTGCCAGCAGCCAAGTAACCCGACAGGGCGGCTACACCTTC. Translating gives CASSQVTRQGGYTF. J is TRBJ1-2 and V is TRBV3-1; 7 bases map to TRBD1. V gave up 1 base and J gave up 8 bases; unmatched junction bases: 7. The germline gives CDR1 LGHDT, CDR2 YNNKEL (reference sequence). This CDR3 is 14 amino acids long. The variable domain in full, with the rest retrieved from reference TRBV3-1 and TRBJ1-2, is DTAVSQTPKYLVTQMGNDKSIKCEQNLGHDTMYWYKQDSKKFLKIMFSYNNKELIINETVPNRFSPKSPDKAHLNLHINSLELGDSAVYFCASSQVTRQGGYTFGSGTRLTVV.

The CDR3 DNA reads as TGTGCCAGCAGCAAAGGGACGGACTTGGAGCTGTTTTTT. This translates into CASSKGTDLELFF. V usage is TRBV7-8 and J usage is TRBJ2-2; D assignment may be TRBD1 or TRBD2 (5 bases each). Germline V gives CDR1 SGHVS, CDR2 FQNEAQ. The length of the CDR3 is 13 residues. V gave up 5 bases and J gave up 10 bases, with 14 bases separating them. The variable domain in full, with the rest retrieved from reference TRBV7-8 and TRBJ2-2, is GAGVSQSPRYKVAKRGQDVALRCDPISGHVSLFWYQQALGQGPEFLTYFQNEAQLDKSGLPSDRFFAERPEGSVSTLKIQRTQQEDSAVYLCASSKGTDLELFFGEGSRLTVL.

This clonotype was recorded only once. CDR3 amino acids: CASSALKNSPLHF. As DNA, the CDR3 is TGTGCCAGCAGCGCCCTCAAGAATTCACCCCTCCACTTT. The chain uses TRBV7-2 and TRBJ1-6; D gene ambiguous. Trimming cost V 5 bases and J 7 bases, with 9 bases left between them. This CDR3 has 13 residues. CDR1 and CDR2 (germline): SGHTA, FQGNSA.

A few counts support this clonotype. The gene calls are TRBV28 and TRBJ2-3; 14 bases align to TRBD2. The CDR3 sequence is 18 residues long. Germline values: CDR1 MDHEN, CDR2 SYDVKM. The V and J ends lost 7 bases and 4 bases, in that order; junction bases with no gene match: 13. The chain's CDR3 is CASKGAGTSGRAADTQYF. Written as DNA, the CDR3 is TGTGCCAGCAAGGGAGCCGGGACTAGCGGGAGAGCGGCAGATACGCAGTATTTT.

This sequence joins TRBV12-3 or TRBV12-4 and TRBJ2-3; 9 bases match TRBD1. This CDR3 spans 15 amino acids. The V segment lost 5 bases and the J segment 3 bases; nucleotides outside the gene matches: 6. The CDR3 nucleotides are TGTGCCAGCAGTGGGGGACAGGGCTGGACAGATACGCAGTATTTT. This codes for CASSGGQGWTDTQYF.

The J gene is TRBJ2-1, the V gene TRBV20-1; TRBD1 matches 7 bases. The CDR3 is made up of 14 amino acids. V trimming: 4 bases; J trimming: 6 bases; junction bases outside the gene matches: 9. Germline V CDR1 and CDR2: DFQATT, SNEGSKA (reference sequence). CDR3: CSANRDSGANEQFF. CDR3 nucleotides: TGCAGTGCTAACCGGGACAGTGGGGCCAATGAGCAGTTCTTC.

The rearrangement links TRBV20-1 to TRBJ1-2, with unresolved D. V was cut by 3 bases and J by 6 bases, with 8 bases left in between. The germline CDR1 and CDR2 sequences are DFQATT and SNEGSKA (reference sequence). The CDR3 sequence is 11 residues long. The CDR3 reads CSARWQDGYTF. CDR3 DNA: TGCAGTGCTAGGTGGCAGGATGGCTACACCTTC.

In this sample, this clonotype turned up a few times. This chain joins TRBV29-1 and TRBJ2-3; 9 positions match TRBD1. The junction had 8 bases not matched to a gene; V was cut back by 7 bases and J by 3 bases. This CDR3 spans 14 amino acids. The germline CDR1 and CDR2 sequences are SQVTM and ANQGSEA. The CDR3 loop reads CSGATGGFTDTQYF. The CDR3 DNA reads TGCAGCGGGGCGACAGGGGGGTTTACAGATACGCAGTATTTT.

This clonotype was seen more than once but under ten times. CDR3 protein: CASTSDGKRQFF. CDR3 nucleotides: TGTGCCAGCACCTCCGATGGGAAGCGGCAGTTCTTC. The chain carries TRBV11-2 and TRBJ2-1, with D hard to call. The CDR3 totals 12 residues. V was clipped by 7 bases and J by 12 bases, with 16 bases between them. Germline assignment: CDR1 SGHAT and CDR2 FQNNGV.

For this clonotype: A junction end diverges from the germline sequence, so it may reflect a read error. J is TRBJ1-1 and V is TRBV12-3 or TRBV12-4; 9 bases line up with TRBD1. The CDR3 runs to 15 residues. The CDR3 region has the DNA TGTGCCAGCAGGCGTAAAGGGACAGGGAACGCTGAAGCTTTCTTT. Translation: CASRRKGTGNAEAFF.

This chain joins TRBV10-3 and TRBJ2-7; no firm D call. Germline values: CDR1 ENHRY, CDR2 SYGVKD. Trimming took 8 bases from V and 2 from J, leaving 7 bases between them. The CDR3 consists of 11 residues. The CDR3 DNA follows: TGTGCCATCGGACCCACCTACGAGCAGTACTTC. Translation: CAIGPTYEQYF.

The rearrangement links TRBV4-2 to TRBJ1-2, with 8 bases identical to TRBD1. The CDR3 has 15 residues. Trimming removed 3 bases from V and 7 bases from J; junction bases left unmatched: 10. Looked up from germline, CDR1 is LGHNA and CDR2 is YNFKEQ. CDR3 amino acids: CASSQEAQGVGGYTF. The DNA of the CDR3 is TGTGCCAGCAGCCAGGAAGCACAGGGGGTCGGTGGCTACACCTTC.

This clonotype occurred a few times. The rearrangement links TRBV18 to TRBJ2-7; D is undetermined. The CDR3 has 12 residues. V lost 2 bases, J lost 1 base, and 3 bases lay in between. From germline, CDR1 is KGHSH and CDR2 LQKENI. In nucleotides, the CDR3 is TGTGCCAGCTCACCAGAATCCTACGAGCAGTACTTC. Protein sequence: CASSPESYEQYF.

Only a few counts were recorded for this clonotype. The chain recombines TRBV4-1 with TRBJ1-6; a weak D match, TRBD1 (5 bases). Trimming cost V 0 bases and J 4 bases, with 19 bases left between them. In germline, CDR1 is MGHRA, CDR2 YSYEKL. The CDR3 is 19 residues long. The CDR3 here is CASSQDANGAGSYNSPLHF. CDR3 sequence (DNA): TGCGCCAGCAGCCAAGACGCGAACGGAGCAGGGTCGTATAATTCACCCCTCCACTTT.

This rearrangement joins TRBV20-1 to TRBJ2-1; 14 bases map to TRBD2. Germline V CDR1 and CDR2: DFQATT, SNEGSKA (reference sequence). V was pared by 1 base and J by 1 base, with 6 bases of the junction left unmatched. This CDR3 has 18 amino acids. DNA of the CDR3: TGCAGTGCTAGAGCCCCCGGACTAGCGGGAGGATCCTACAATGAGCAGTTCTTC. Its translation is CSARAPGLAGGSYNEQFF.

The chain combines TRBV29-1 with TRBJ2-3; D is perhaps TRBD2 (5 bases). V was clipped by 6 bases and J by 2 bases, with 12 bases between them. Germline CDR1 is SQVTM and CDR2 is ANQGSEA. CDR3 size: 13 residues. The CDR3 DNA reads as TGCAGCGTAGTAGCGATTGCCACAGATACGCAGTATTTT. It translates to CSVVAIATDTQYF.

This clonotype was observed a few times. The J gene is TRBJ2-3, the V gene TRBV20-1, with TRBD1 as a possible D gene (7 bases). Between the trimmed V and J ends, which lost 5 bases and 4 bases, there was a span of 22 bases. Germline-derived CDR1 and CDR2 are DFQATT and SNEGSKA (reference sequence). The CDR3 loop spans 16 amino acids. Written as DNA, the CDR3 is TGCAGTGCTCCGCGACAGGGTGGAGGGAAGGCAGATACGCAGTATTTT. Protein sequence: CSAPRQGGGKADTQYF.

This clonotype was counted between two and nine times. J is TRBJ2-5 and V is TRBV29-1; 10 bases fit TRBD1. The CDR3 length is 15 residues. Germline CDR1 is SQVTM and CDR2 is ANQGSEA. J gave up 3 bases and V 2 bases, and 6 bases lay outside the gene matches. This CDR3 reads CSVETTGGIEETQYF. As DNA, the CDR3 is TGCAGCGTTGAAACGACAGGGGGCATTGAAGAGACCCAGTACTTC.

The V gene is TRBV7-3, the J gene TRBJ2-1; D is uncertain. Per germline, CDR1 SGHTA and CDR2 FQGTGA. The V gene lost 2 bases and the J gene lost 6 bases, with 8 bases spanning the gap. The CDR3 extends over 13 amino acids. The CDR3 loop is CASSLAVTNEQFF. For the CDR3, the DNA is TGTGCCAGCAGCTTAGCTGTTACCAATGAGCAGTTCTTC.

This CDR3 reads CASSLLISGELFF. CDR3 bases: TGTGCCAGCAGTCTTTTGATCTCCGGGGAGCTGTTTTTT. V and J are TRBV7-2 and TRBJ2-2, with unresolved D. Per germline, CDR1 SGHTA and CDR2 FQGNSA. There are 13 residues in the CDR3. Between the trimmed V and J ends, which lost 6 bases and 6 bases, there was a span of 11 bases. The complete variable domain, with remaining parts taken from reference TRBV7-2 and TRBJ2-2, reads GAGVSQSPSNKVTEKGKDVELRCDPISGHTALYWYRQSLGQGLEFLIYFQGNSAPDKSGLPSDRFSAERTGGSVSTLTIQRTQQEDSAVYLCASSLLISGELFFGEGSRLTVL.

The rearrangement links TRBV12-5 to TRBJ2-1; 7 positions match TRBD2. Trimming at V came to 7 bases and at J to 2 bases, leaving 14 bases not matched to a gene. The CDR3 totals 17 residues. In germline, CDR1 is LGHNT, CDR2 FRNRAP. The CDR3 nucleotides read TGTGCTAGTGCATCCGTGGTGGCTAGCGGAACCTACAATGAGCAGTTCTTC. Translating gives CASASVVASGTYNEQFF.

The V call is TRBV12-3 or TRBV12-4, the J call TRBJ2-1; D perhaps matches TRBD2 (7 bases). Trimming pared 7 bases from V and 3 bases from J, leaving 16 bases between. The CDR3 loop spans 15 amino acids. The CDR3 is CASTRGGGSYNEQFF. DNA for the CDR3: TGTGCCAGCACCCGAGGGGGGGGGAGCTACAATGAGCAGTTCTTC.